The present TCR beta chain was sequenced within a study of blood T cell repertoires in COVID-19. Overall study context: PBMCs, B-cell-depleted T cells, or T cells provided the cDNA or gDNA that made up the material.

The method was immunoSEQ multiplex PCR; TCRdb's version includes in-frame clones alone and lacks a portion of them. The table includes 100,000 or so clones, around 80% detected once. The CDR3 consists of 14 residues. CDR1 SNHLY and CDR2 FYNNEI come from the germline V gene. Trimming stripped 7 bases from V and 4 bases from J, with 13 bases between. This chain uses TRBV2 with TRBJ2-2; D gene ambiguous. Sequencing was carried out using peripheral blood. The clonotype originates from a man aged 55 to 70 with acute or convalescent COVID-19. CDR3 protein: CASIKETVTGELFF. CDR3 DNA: TGTGCCAGCATAAAGGAGACCGTCACCGGGGAGCTGTTTTTT.